This is a list of T cell receptor beta chains from one sample in a study of blood T cell repertoires in COVID-19. Profiling relied on immunoSEQ multiplex PCR, and the TCRdb table lists in-frame clones only, not all of them. This table has roughly 120,000 clones, about 90% appearing once. Sequencing was done on a sample of peripheral blood. These TCRs come from a human donor in a cohort sampled during active COVID-19. CDR3s leave out the opening cysteine and the closing phenylalanine or tryptophan. The order of the fields is V gene, clone size, D gene, J gene, CDR3 protein. The D gene is left open where the match is weak. Size values are once, few and many counts, or a class for expanded clones, and some rows have none.

v_call: TRBV18; clone_size: .; d_call: .; j_call: TRBJ2-1; cdr3_aa: ASSPRFTGAPNEQF
v_call: TRBV7-8; clone_size: .; d_call: TRBD1; j_call: TRBJ1-2; cdr3_aa: ASSLAGGQNYGYT
v_call: TRBV3-1/TRBV3-2; clone_size: .; d_call: TRBD1; j_call: TRBJ1-4; cdr3_aa: ASSQVSRGHEKLF
v_call: TRBV5-8; clone_size: once; d_call: TRBD1; j_call: TRBJ1-2; cdr3_aa: ASSSDRANYGYT
v_call: TRBV6-5; clone_size: once; d_call: .; j_call: TRBJ1-6; cdr3_aa: ASSYSGQGGSPLH
v_call: TRBV3-1/TRBV3-2; clone_size: .; d_call: TRBD1; j_call: TRBJ1-1; cdr3_aa: ASSPPLGDRLGTEAF
v_call: TRBV5-6; clone_size: once; d_call: .; j_call: TRBJ1-1; cdr3_aa: ASSYRPGTEAF
v_call: TRBV7-2; clone_size: .; d_call: TRBD2; j_call: TRBJ2-1; cdr3_aa: ASSLASVRASGFNEQF
v_call: TRBV7-9; clone_size: .; d_call: .; j_call: TRBJ2-3; cdr3_aa: ASSFRYDRLTDTQY
v_call: TRBV30; clone_size: .; d_call: TRBD1; j_call: TRBJ1-6; cdr3_aa: AWSGTGGSPLH
v_call: TRBV10-1; clone_size: .; d_call: TRBD1; j_call: TRBJ2-7; cdr3_aa: AISYGTGGLLVVFYEQY
v_call: TRBV5-1; clone_size: .; d_call: TRBD2; j_call: TRBJ2-7; cdr3_aa: ASSFFGGESYEQY
v_call: TRBV11-2; clone_size: .; d_call: TRBD2; j_call: TRBJ2-7; cdr3_aa: ASSSIAGGPSEQY
v_call: TRBV5-5; clone_size: once; d_call: .; j_call: TRBJ2-3; cdr3_aa: ASSPGLLSTDTQY
v_call: TRBV28; clone_size: .; d_call: .; j_call: TRBJ2-7; cdr3_aa: ASSPLDRSYEQY
v_call: TRBV4-1; clone_size: .; d_call: .; j_call: TRBJ2-1; cdr3_aa: ASSGVGVSFYNEQF
v_call: TRBV19; clone_size: .; d_call: TRBD2; j_call: TRBJ2-7; cdr3_aa: ASSPLAGGYEQY
v_call: TRBV28; clone_size: .; d_call: TRBD1; j_call: TRBJ1-2; cdr3_aa: ASSLGQARYGYT
v_call: TRBV5-1; clone_size: .; d_call: TRBD2; j_call: TRBJ2-1; cdr3_aa: ASSLWGGNEQF
v_call: TRBV18; clone_size: .; d_call: .; j_call: TRBJ2-7; cdr3_aa: ASSPNSAGYEQY
v_call: TRBV6-5; clone_size: .; d_call: .; j_call: TRBJ1-1; cdr3_aa: ASSYSPGVMNTEAF
v_call: TRBV27; clone_size: .; d_call: .; j_call: TRBJ2-1; cdr3_aa: ASSLEGLGEQF
v_call: TRBV3-1/TRBV3-2; clone_size: .; d_call: .; j_call: TRBJ1-6; cdr3_aa: ASSQAGQTSLMNSPLH
v_call: TRBV2; clone_size: .; d_call: TRBD2; j_call: TRBJ2-3; cdr3_aa: ASSDAGGSDTQY
v_call: TRBV19; clone_size: .; d_call: .; j_call: TRBJ2-1; cdr3_aa: ASSTIADNSYNEQF
v_call: TRBV7-2; clone_size: .; d_call: .; j_call: TRBJ2-3; cdr3_aa: ASSLVLVTDTQY
v_call: TRBV6-5; clone_size: .; d_call: .; j_call: TRBJ1-1; cdr3_aa: ASSYSTRANTEAF
v_call: TRBV3-1/TRBV3-2; clone_size: once; d_call: TRBD2; j_call: TRBJ2-1; cdr3_aa: ASSQVLPAGGREQF
v_call: TRBV13; clone_size: .; d_call: TRBD2; j_call: TRBJ2-5; cdr3_aa: ASSLTGGGQETQY
v_call: TRBV4-3; clone_size: .; d_call: .; j_call: TRBJ2-5; cdr3_aa: ASSQDPMGPQETQY
v_call: TRBV18; clone_size: .; d_call: TRBD2; j_call: TRBJ2-7; cdr3_aa: ASSPQPLGSGTYEQY
v_call: TRBV19; clone_size: .; d_call: TRBD1; j_call: TRBJ2-2; cdr3_aa: ASSRDRVTGELF
v_call: TRBV11-2; clone_size: .; d_call: TRBD1; j_call: TRBJ1-2; cdr3_aa: ASSYDRGFGYGYT
v_call: TRBV9; clone_size: medium-sized; d_call: TRBD2; j_call: TRBJ2-3; cdr3_aa: ASSLGLAVTSSTDTQY
v_call: TRBV7-3; clone_size: few; d_call: TRBD2; j_call: TRBJ2-7; cdr3_aa: ASSLMGGTSYEQY
v_call: TRBV28; clone_size: .; d_call: TRBD1; j_call: TRBJ2-5; cdr3_aa: ASTGTGGAYSQTQY
v_call: TRBV4-3; clone_size: .; d_call: TRBD2; j_call: TRBJ2-5; cdr3_aa: ASSQVLAGKETQY
v_call: TRBV24-1; clone_size: .; d_call: .; j_call: TRBJ2-1; cdr3_aa: ATTDTQGSNEQF
v_call: TRBV29-1; clone_size: .; d_call: TRBD2; j_call: TRBJ2-1; cdr3_aa: SAQGASGGVTYNEQF
v_call: TRBV7-9; clone_size: .; d_call: .; j_call: TRBJ1-4; cdr3_aa: ASSLTAGSNEKLF
v_call: TRBV7-2; clone_size: .; d_call: TRBD2; j_call: TRBJ2-1; cdr3_aa: ASSLGLAGGGSYNEQF
v_call: TRBV6-1; clone_size: .; d_call: .; j_call: TRBJ1-5; cdr3_aa: ASSEAKRGGQPQH
v_call: TRBV10-3; clone_size: once; d_call: .; j_call: TRBJ2-1; cdr3_aa: AIKRQGGEWGTYNEQF
v_call: TRBV5-1; clone_size: once; d_call: .; j_call: TRBJ2-7; cdr3_aa: ASSLDPGQTSEQY
v_call: TRBV4-1; clone_size: .; d_call: TRBD1; j_call: TRBJ1-5; cdr3_aa: ASSRTTGEGQPQH
v_call: TRBV9; clone_size: .; d_call: .; j_call: TRBJ2-7; cdr3_aa: ASSVTPLSTYEQY
v_call: TRBV24-1; clone_size: .; d_call: TRBD1; j_call: TRBJ2-1; cdr3_aa: ATSDSRGTGKRGEQF
v_call: TRBV29-1; clone_size: once; d_call: TRBD2; j_call: TRBJ2-7; cdr3_aa: SVVGGVNAYEQY
v_call: TRBV2; clone_size: .; d_call: .; j_call: TRBJ2-3; cdr3_aa: ASSAIPPGLITDTQY
v_call: TRBV7-2; clone_size: .; d_call: TRBD1; j_call: TRBJ2-7; cdr3_aa: ASSLGRQGTYEQY
v_call: TRBV4-2; clone_size: few; d_call: TRBD1; j_call: TRBJ1-1; cdr3_aa: ASSQGTGDKAF
v_call: TRBV15; clone_size: .; d_call: TRBD1; j_call: TRBJ2-3; cdr3_aa: ATSRDRTGRTDTQY